The text below deals with one T cell receptor beta chain. This sample is part of a study of blood T cell repertoires in COVID-19. On the study more broadly: COVID-19 samples, acute and convalescent, were from the United States, Italy and Spain. Sources were T cells, B-cell-depleted T cells, or PBMCs; the material itself was cDNA or gDNA.

The study recruited people aged roughly 18 to 89 years across approximately 24 US areas. Either two negative PCRs, clearance, or symptom resolution qualified Cohort 3 donors as recovered. Using immunoSEQ multiplex PCR, the repertoire was profiled, and TCRdb retains in-frame clones only, with some absent. The sample lists around 270,000 clones, approximately 83% occurring once. Trimming removed 5 bases at V and 6 bases at J, with 10 bases between. There are 11 residues in the CDR3. Germline values: CDR1 GTSNPN, CDR2 SVGIG (reference sequence). The chain carries TRBV30 and TRBJ1-2; D remains unclear. Sequenced: PBMCs or T cells enriched from blood (not recorded which). This TCR was recovered from a woman younger than 45 who had recovered from COVID-19. CDR3 nucleotides: TGTGCCTGGGGGGAGGAGAATGGCTACACCTTC. The encoded protein is CAWGEENGYTF.